The rows below give T cell receptor beta chains drawn from one sample of a study of spatial heterogeneity in lung cancer. TCRdb passed the 5' RACE reads through MiXCR, listing each CDR3 protein once. The data contain 9,500 to 12,000 distinct CDR3 sequences, roughly 25% of them singletons. This sample comprised PBMCs, obtained at surgery. The receptors shown here come from a female donor with early-stage non-small cell lung cancer. The CDR3 runs from the conserved cysteine through the conserved F or W. D genes are given only for firm matches. Size is stated for part of the rows, as once, few or many counts, or as a class when the clone is expanded.

j_call	v_call	d_call	clone_size	cdr3_nt	cdr3_aa
TRBJ2-1	TRBV7-2	.	once	TGTGCCAGCAGCTTAGAAAGTAGCAGCTCCTACAATGAGCAGTTCTTC	CASSLESSSSYNEQFF
TRBJ2-3	TRBV20-1	.	many	TGCAGTGCCGAAGGAGATACGCAGTATTTT	CSAEGDTQYF
TRBJ1-3	TRBV6-5	.	medium-sized	TGTGCCAGCAGTTACTCGACTCCCGCCGCTACTGGAAACACCATATATTTT	CASSYSTPAATGNTIYF
TRBJ1-6	TRBV6-2/TRBV6-3	.	few	TGTGCCAGCAACGACAGAGAGAATTCACCCCTCCACTTT	CASNDRENSPLHF
TRBJ2-7	TRBV4-3	TRBD2	.	TGCGCCAGCAGCCAACTAGCGGGCTCCTACGAGCAGTACTTC	CASSQLAGSYEQYF
TRBJ1-5	TRBV9	.	medium-sized	TGTGCCAGCAGAGACTTTGGGTATCAGCCCCAGCATTTT	CASRDFGYQPQHF
TRBJ2-3	TRBV12-3/TRBV12-4	.	few	TGTGCCAGCACCAGGCCGAAACTGCGGGATACGCAGTATTTT	CASTRPKLRDTQYF
TRBJ1-2	TRBV19	TRBD1	medium-sized	TGTGCCAGTAGTATGACAGGGGGCCAAAATGGCTACACCTTC	CASSMTGGQNGYTF
TRBJ2-7	TRBV10-2	.	.	TGCGCCAGCAGTGAGCTACAGTCCTACGAGCAGTACTTC	CASSELQSYEQYF
TRBJ2-2	TRBV4-3	.	medium-sized	TGCGCCAGCAGCCCGTTTTTGGGGGACACCGGGGAGCTGTTTTTT	CASSPFLGDTGELFF
TRBJ1-6	TRBV4-1	.	few	TGCGCCAGCAGCCAAGGGGGGTTTTTACGTAATTCACCCCTCCACTTT	CASSQGGFLRNSPLHF
TRBJ1-5	TRBV18	.	.	TGTGCCAGCTCACTACAGGGAGGGGACCCATATCAGCCCCAGCATTTT	CASSLQGGDPYQPQHF
TRBJ2-1	TRBV11-3	TRBD2	.	TGTGCCGGCAGCCCCACTAGCGGGAGAGTATATGAGCAGTTCTTC	CAGSPTSGRVYEQFF
TRBJ1-2	TRBV28	TRBD1	few	TGTGCCAGCACCCCCAGGGGGCATGGCTACACCTTC	CASTPRGHGYTF
TRBJ2-1	TRBV29-1	TRBD2	.	TGCAGCGTTGAAGTGACTAGCGGGATAACCTCCTCCTACAATGAGCAGTTCTTC	CSVEVTSGITSSYNEQFF
TRBJ2-7	TRBV6-2/TRBV6-3	TRBD2	.	TGTGCCAGCAGTCCTATAGCGGGATACCCCTACGAGCAGTACTTC	CASSPIAGYPYEQYF
TRBJ2-1	TRBV24-1	TRBD2	many	TGTGCCACCAATGGGCTGGGAGGGGATGAGCAGTTCTTC	CATNGLGGDEQFF
TRBJ2-7	TRBV5-1	.	many	TGCGCCAGCAGCTTTGGGACAAACTACGAGCAGTACTTC	CASSFGTNYEQYF
TRBJ2-3	TRBV6-5	.	.	TGTGCCAGCAGAAACGACAAAGGCAGTGGAACAGATACGCAGTATTTT	CASRNDKGSGTDTQYF
TRBJ2-1	TRBV24-1	TRBD2	many	TGTGCCACCAGTGCCCCTGGGGGGACTAGGAGTAGTGAGCAGTTCTTC	CATSAPGGTRSSEQFF
TRBJ2-7	TRBV29-1	TRBD1	medium-sized	TGCAGCGTTGAAGTAAACAGGGGAGTTAAGGAGCAGTACTTC	CSVEVNRGVKEQYF
TRBJ2-6	TRBV27	.	.	TGTGCCAGCAGTCCAGGGACTGGGGCCAACGTCCTGACTTTC	CASSPGTGANVLTF
TRBJ1-1	TRBV29-1	.	.	TGCAGCGTTTCAGAGAGGAGCACTGAAGCTTTCTTT	CSVSERSTEAFF
TRBJ2-7	TRBV20-1	TRBD2	few	TGCAGTGCCATACAATATAGCGGGATAATCCACGAGCAGTACTTC	CSAIQYSGIIHEQYF
TRBJ2-7	TRBV6-1	TRBD1	many	TGTGCCAGCAGTGCACAGGGGGAACCCCCCTACGAGCAGTACTTC	CASSAQGEPPYEQYF
TRBJ2-2	TRBV10-3	TRBD1	.	TGTGCCATCAGTGATTTTAGGGGGCGCTCGGAGGAGCTGTTTTTT	CAISDFRGRSEELFF
TRBJ1-2	TRBV11-2	.	medium-sized	TGTGCCAGCAGCTTAGATCGGAGCAGGGCCTATGGCTACACCTTC	CASSLDRSRAYGYTF
TRBJ2-7	TRBV19	.	.	TGTGCCAGTAGTCCGACGCAGGGAGCCTACGAGCAGTACTTC	CASSPTQGAYEQYF
TRBJ1-1	TRBV14	TRBD1	many	TGTGCCAGCAGCCAACCTCCCGGGACAGCAAACACTGAAGCTTTCTTT	CASSQPPGTANTEAFF
TRBJ2-7	TRBV7-2	TRBD2	medium-sized	TGTGCCAGCAGCGTAGCGGGAGCTAATTACGAGCAGTACTTC	CASSVAGANYEQYF
TRBJ1-1	TRBV18	.	many	TGTGCCAGCTCACCAAACATCGAGCTGGATTCTTTCTTT	CASSPNIELDSFF
TRBJ2-1	TRBV29-1	TRBD2	.	TGCAGCGTTAGCGGGAAATACAATGAGCAGTTCTTC	CSVSGKYNEQFF
TRBJ2-7	TRBV5-1	.	few	TGCGCCAGCAGCTTGGGGCAAGGGGACGAGCAGTACTTC	CASSLGQGDEQYF
TRBJ2-7	TRBV28	TRBD2	once	TGTGCCAGCAGTATCGACCGGGCGGGAGGGCTGGTCGACGAGCAGTACTTC	CASSIDRAGGLVDEQYF
TRBJ2-5	TRBV28	.	medium-sized	TGTGCCATCAACGACAGCCAAGAGACCCAGTACTTC	CAINDSQETQYF
TRBJ2-7	TRBV10-1	.	few	TGCGCCAGCAGTGAGCAGGGGTCCGGGGAGCAGTACTTC	CASSEQGSGEQYF
TRBJ2-1	TRBV12-3/TRBV12-4	TRBD1	.	TGTGCCAGCAGTTTACCCGCGGGACAGGGGGACTACAATGAGCAGTTCTTC	CASSLPAGQGDYNEQFF
TRBJ1-2	TRBV27	TRBD1	few	TGTGCCAGCAGCGGACCAGGGGGAGGCGATGGCTACACCTTC	CASSGPGGGDGYTF
TRBJ2-3	TRBV19	TRBD1	many	TGTGCCAGTAGCTGGACAGGGGCGCTAGATACGCAGTATTTT	CASSWTGALDTQYF
TRBJ2-2	TRBV4-3	.	medium-sized	TGCGCCAGCAGCCAAGAGGTCACGAACACCGGGGAGCTGTTTTTT	CASSQEVTNTGELFF
TRBJ2-5	TRBV24-1	TRBD1	.	TGTGCCACCAGTGATCTCCTACAGGGGGCGGAGACCCAGTACTTC	CATSDLLQGAETQYF
TRBJ2-1	TRBV7-2	TRBD2	few	TGTGCCAGCAGCTTAGTTGAGTCTAGCGGGAGCGGTGAGCAGTTCTTC	CASSLVESSGSGEQFF
TRBJ2-5	TRBV5-1	TRBD2	.	TGCGCCAGCAGCGCAGGGACTACGGGGGAGACCCAGTACTTC	CASSAGTTGETQYF
TRBJ1-1	TRBV29-1	TRBD1	medium-sized	TGCAGCGTTGAAGGGACAGGGGGCACTGAAGCTTTCTTT	CSVEGTGGTEAFF
TRBJ2-7	TRBV5-1	.	.	TGCGCCAGCAGCTTAAGCAGAAGGGGGGAAAGGCAGTACTTC	CASSLSRRGERQYF
TRBJ1-1	TRBV28	.	.	TGTGCCAGCAGTTTATTAAGGAACACTGAAGCTTTCTTT	CASSLLRNTEAFF
TRBJ1-1	TRBV18	.	few	TGTGCCAGCTCACCTGCCTGGGCTGCTGAAGCTTTCTTT	CASSPAWAAEAFF
TRBJ1-4	TRBV7-9	.	.	TGTGCCAGCAGCCCACCGGGGGAGTCGCAAGAAAAACTGTTTTTT	CASSPPGESQEKLFF
TRBJ2-2	TRBV19	.	few	TGTGCCAGTAGCTTTTCCGCGAACACCGGGGAGCTGTTTTTT	CASSFSANTGELFF
TRBJ2-1	TRBV20-1	.	many	TGCAGTGCTAGACGTATCGGAGGGCGGTACAATGAGCAGTTCTTC	CSARRIGGRYNEQFF
TRBJ2-1	TRBV7-9	TRBD2	.	TGTGCCAGCAGCTTTAGCGGGACCTACAATGAGCAGTTCTTC	CASSFSGTYNEQFF
TRBJ1-5	TRBV4-1	TRBD1	medium-sized	TGCGCCAGCAGCCAGGACAGGGGAGGCGGTCAGCCCCAGCATTTT	CASSQDRGGGQPQHF
TRBJ2-2	TRBV27	.	.	TGTGCCAGCAGCCCCAGGGATCCGGACACCGGGGAGCTGTTTTTT	CASSPRDPDTGELFF
TRBJ2-6	TRBV20-1	.	few	TGCAGTGCTACAGATGTCTCTGGGGCCAACGTCCTGACTTTC	CSATDVSGANVLTF
TRBJ1-1	TRBV18	.	many	TGTGCCAGCTCACCGGGCGGAATGAACACTGAAGCTTTCTTT	CASSPGGMNTEAFF
TRBJ2-3	TRBV7-2	.	.	TGTGCCAGCAGCTTACCCGGGACCGGCGGTACGCAGTATTTT	CASSLPGTGGTQYF
TRBJ1-5	TRBV6-5	.	many	TGTGCCAGCAGTTATACGCAGGGGAGTCAGCCCCAGCATTTT	CASSYTQGSQPQHF
TRBJ1-2	TRBV6-6	.	few	TGTGCCAGCAGTTACTCGACAGCCGACCTTAACTATGGCTACACCTTC	CASSYSTADLNYGYTF